Presented here are 12 T cell receptor beta chains from one specimen sequenced in a study of OX40 agonist ivuxolimab in advanced cancers. The data were produced by immunoSEQ multiplex PCR, yet TCRdb's version contains in-frame clones alone and is incomplete. The sample carries tens of thousands of clones, less than 90% recorded once. This specimen was CD4+ or CD8+ T cells sorted from blood, taken in a trial of the OX40 agonist ivuxolimab. The receptors were gathered from an adult with an advanced solid tumor such as melanoma, head and neck, liver or kidney cancer.

This chain links TRBV6-1 with TRBJ2-7; D is uncertain. The CDR3 is 9 residues long. Per the germline V gene, CDR1 is MNHNS and CDR2 is SASEGT. The ends were cut back, 11 bases at V and 6 bases at J, with 8 bases in the middle. CDR3 in amino acids: CAARFEQYF. For the CDR3, the DNA is TGTGCCGCCCGGTTCGAGCAGTACTTC.

This chain links TRBV5-1 with TRBJ1-4; D remains ambiguous. Germline CDR1 SGHRS, CDR2 YFSETQ. The CDR3 totals 15 residues. Trimming took off 0 bases at V and 4 bases at J, with 10 bases between the two ends. The CDR3 loop is CASSLERALNEKLFF. DNA of the CDR3: TGCGCCAGCAGCTTGGAGCGGGCCCTTAATGAAAAACTGTTTTTT.

The V and J genes are TRBV19 and TRBJ1-5; the D is unclear. The CDR3 is made up of 15 amino acids. V was trimmed by 2 bases and J by 3 bases, leaving 11 bases between them. Germline assignment: CDR1 LNHDA and CDR2 SQIVND (reference sequence). The CDR3 sequence: CASSISGGHNQPQHF. The CDR3 coding sequence is TGTGCCAGTAGTATAAGTGGCGGCCACAATCAGCCCCAGCATTTT.

The chain uses TRBV28 and TRBJ2-7; TRBD1 might be the D (6 bases). From germline, CDR1 is MDHEN and CDR2 SYDVKM. The CDR3 consists of 14 residues. Trimming removed 6 bases from V and 0 bases from J, with 12 bases in between. CDR3 nucleotide sequence: TGTGCCAGCAGCCCGACGGGACACTCCTACGAGCAGTACTTC. Amino acid sequence: CASSPTGHSYEQYF.

The rearrangement links TRBV7-9 to TRBJ2-2; a weak D match, TRBD1 (6 bases). The germline V gene encodes CDR1 SEHNR and CDR2 FQNEAQ (reference sequence). The CDR3 is 17 residues long. Deletions cut 8 bases from V and 5 bases from J, with 24 bases between. The CDR3 loop is CASAGVRGQGNTGELFF. The CDR3, as DNA: TGTGCCAGCGCAGGGGTACGCGGGCAGGGGAATACCGGGGAGCTGTTTTTT. The entire variable domain, with the rest obtained from reference TRBV7-9 and TRBJ2-2, is as follows: DTGVSQNPRHKITKRGQNVTFRCDPISEHNRLYWYRQTLGQGPEFLTYFQNEAQLEKSRLLSDRFSAERPKGSFSTLEIQRTEQGDSAMYLCASAGVRGQGNTGELFFGEGSRLTVL.

This CDR3 is CASSIGPRGNQHF. DNA for the CDR3: TGTGCCAGTAGTATAGGGCCGAGGGGAAACCAGCATTTT. The chain is built from TRBV19 and TRBJ1-5; TRBD1 is a possible D gene (5 bases). There are 13 residues in the CDR3. V was clipped by 1 base and J by 12 bases, with 13 bases between them. Germline CDR1 LNHDA, CDR2 SQIVND (reference sequence).

The rearrangement links TRBV18 to TRBJ2-7; 7 bases agree with TRBD2. This CDR3 region has 13 residues. Trimming took 3 bases from V and 7 from J; bases not matched to a gene: 6. Germline V gene sequence: CDR1 KGHSH, CDR2 LQKENI. In nucleotides, the CDR3 is TGTGCCAGCTCACCTACTAGCGTGGCGGAGCAGTACTTC. As protein: CASSPTSVAEQYF.

The V call is TRBV20-1, the J call TRBJ2-2; D is uncertain. Trimming pared 4 bases from V and 6 bases from J, leaving 6 bases between. CDR1 and CDR2 from the germline V gene are DFQATT and SNEGSKA (reference sequence). This CDR3 comprises 11 residues. The CDR3 here is CSATRAGELFF. CDR3 nucleotide sequence: TGCAGTGCTACTCGGGCCGGGGAGCTGTTTTTT.

Sample share makes this clone medium-sized. V and J are TRBV19 and TRBJ2-2, with D possibly being TRBD1 or TRBD2 (5 bases each). V was pared by 2 bases and J by 1 base, with 11 bases between. This CDR3 is built from 16 residues. Germline V gene lookup returns CDR1 LNHDA and CDR2 SQIVND (reference sequence). The DNA for the CDR3 is TGTGCCAGTAGTATAAGGCAGGGACGGAACACCGGGGAGCTGTTTTTT. This gives the protein CASSIRQGRNTGELFF.

The V gene is TRBV5-1, the J gene TRBJ2-7; possibly TRBD1 for D (6 bases). The V end lost 4 bases, the J end lost 1 base, and 15 bases lay between the germline ends. This CDR3 has 15 amino acids. Germline CDR1 reads SGHRS; CDR2 reads YFSETQ. The CDR3 nucleotides are TGCGCCAGCAGCCTCATACCGGGACAATCCTACGAGCAGTACTTC. Translated: CASSLIPGQSYEQYF.

This clone was recorded only once. The rearrangement uses TRBV7-9 and TRBJ1-1; 7 nucleotides agree with TRBD1. The CDR3 extends over 15 amino acids. Looked up from germline, CDR1 is SEHNR and CDR2 is FQNEAQ (reference sequence). V shed 5 bases and J 1 base; nucleotides not matched to a gene: 7. The CDR3 coding sequence is TGTGCCAGCAGCCGATTCGGACAGGAGAACACTGAAGCTTTCTTT. This sequence encodes CASSRFGQENTEAFF.

The chain recombines TRBV19 with TRBJ1-5; 8 bases map to TRBD1. Germline V gene data show CDR1 as LNHDA and CDR2 as SQIVND (reference sequence). The CDR3 is 15 residues long. The V gene end was trimmed by 5 bases and the J gene end by 3 bases; junction bases not matched to a gene: 6. The CDR3 sequence is CASSLGQGYNQPQHF. The CDR3 bases are TGTGCCAGTAGTCTCGGACAGGGATACAATCAGCCCCAGCATTTT.